Listed below are T cell receptor beta chains from one sample, sequenced in a study of blood T cell repertoires in COVID-19. The data were produced by immunoSEQ multiplex PCR, yet TCRdb's version contains in-frame clones alone and is incomplete. The sample includes tens of thousands of clones, 88% seen only once; the top ten take approximately 5%. The sample comprised peripheral blood. The receptors were sampled from a woman aged 80 or older with acute or convalescent COVID-19. The CDR3 runs from the conserved cysteine through the conserved F or W. The D gene is left open where the match is weak. The listing skips clone size in some rows; elsewhere it reads once, few, many or a size class.

d_call,j_call,clone_size,v_call,cdr3_length,cdr3_nt,cdr3_aa
NA,TRBJ1-2,NA,TRBV19,13,TGTGCCAGTGTCGGGACTGACAACTATGGCTACACCTTC,CASVGTDNYGYTF
TRBD1,TRBJ2-1,NA,TRBV5-1,14,TGCGCCAGCAGCCCGGGACAGAATGGAAATGAGCAGTTCTTC,CASSPGQNGNEQFF
TRBD2,TRBJ2-1,NA,TRBV4-3,18,TGCGCCAGCAGCCCACTCACTAGCGGGGGGGAGAGGTACAATGAGCAGTTCTTC,CASSPLTSGGERYNEQFF
NA,TRBJ1-2,NA,TRBV7-2,15,TGTGCCAGCAGCTACCGATCGAGGACTAACTATGGCTACACCTTC,CASSYRSRTNYGYTF
TRBD2,TRBJ2-7,NA,TRBV11-2,17,TGTGCCAGCAGAGTACGGATACTAGCGGGAGGGAACTACGAGCAGTACTTC,CASRVRILAGGNYEQYF
NA,TRBJ1-4,few,TRBV6-5,14,TGTGCCAGCAGACCGGGACACATAAATGAAAAACTGTTTTTT,CASRPGHINEKLFF
NA,TRBJ2-5,NA,TRBV30,14,TGTGCCTGTCATACCAGGGGTTCGCCAGAGACCCAGTACTTC,CACHTRGSPETQYF
TRBD2,TRBJ2-7,NA,TRBV7-2,16,TGTGCCAGCAGCTTAGAAGGGACTAGCGGCTCCTACGAGCAGTACTTC,CASSLEGTSGSYEQYF
NA,TRBJ1-4,NA,TRBV19,13,TGTGCCAGTAGTACCGGAGATAATGAAAAACTGTTTTTT,CASSTGDNEKLFF
NA,TRBJ1-4,NA,TRBV30,12,TGTGCCTGGCGGAGGGGAAATGAAAAACTGTTTTTT,CAWRRGNEKLFF
TRBD1,TRBJ1-4,NA,TRBV28,14,TGTGCCAGCAGGCGGGACAGGGTTAGGGAAAAACTGTTTTTT,CASRRDRVREKLFF
NA,TRBJ1-2,NA,TRBV21-1,11,TGTGCCAGCAGCCACAATTATGGCTACACCTTC,CASSHNYGYTF
TRBD1,TRBJ2-7,NA,TRBV5-1,15,TGCGCCAGCAGCTTGAGTGGGGGCAGGGGGTACGAGCAGTACTTC,CASSLSGGRGYEQYF
NA,TRBJ1-6,NA,TRBV25-1,13,TGTGCCAGCAGTGCTCGGTCGAATTCACCCCTCCACTTT,CASSARSNSPLHF
NA,TRBJ2-3,NA,TRBV4-3,14,TGCGCCAGCAGCCATCGTCCCGCGGGAGATACGCAGTATTTT,CASSHRPAGDTQYF
NA,TRBJ2-4,NA,TRBV6-2/TRBV6-3,15,TGTGCCAGCAGTTACTCGATAACAGGGCGAGACATTCAGTACTTC,CASSYSITGRDIQYF
NA,TRBJ1-1,NA,TRBV30,13,TGTGCCTGGAGTGTCCGAGGAAGGACTGAAGCTTTCTTT,CAWSVRGRTEAFF
NA,TRBJ1-4,NA,TRBV6-5,14,TGTGCCAGCGCGCAAACTGCAACTAATGAAAAACTGTTTTTT,CASAQTATNEKLFF